The entry below describes one T cell receptor beta chain. Its target is not known. The cDNA had a unique molecular identifier and a template-switch universal primer site. Each CDR3 protein is one row after TCRdb ran MiXCR on the 5' RACE reads. This table has under 350,000 distinct CDR3 sequences, 8.5% to 9.5% appearing once. This record belongs to a study of identical twins. Whole-study results and caveats: Within twin pairs, the out-of-frame alpha sequences they shared showed excess low generation probability. Its conclusions, products of cross-sectional statistical analysis, did not come from following the same donors. Out-of-frame beta sequences exhibited a weaker degree of excess twin sharing.

These data were likewise used in another study, on yellow fever vaccine responses in identical twins.

The sequence came from a young woman in good health. Sequenced input: CD8+ T cells sorted from blood.

The CDR3 reads CASSLSGIPQFF. The CDR3 nucleotides are TGTGCCAGCAGCTTGTCCGGGATTCCCCAGTTCTTC. The chain joins TRBV5-6 to TRBJ2-1, with D perhaps TRBD2 (5 bases). CDR3 length: 12 residues. V lost 1 base and J 13 bases, leaving 12 bases between the germline ends. Germline-derived CDR1 and CDR2 are SGHDT and YYEEEE.